The 18 T cell receptor beta chains listed next were all sequenced from one sample in a study of T cells in Graves' hyperthyroidism and ophthalmopathy. Amplification yielded TCR beta CDR3 regions, with RNA transcripts as the source. The primer set for the first-round RT-PCR of the TCR CDR3 was HTBI. TCRdb itself ran the multiplex PCR reads through MiXCR, one entry per CDR3 protein. The sample lists over 400,000 distinct CDR3 sequences, approximately 23% occurring once. Sequencing input: blood. The receptor set was obtained from a woman in her sixties or seventies with Graves' ophthalmopathy.

This clonotype was seen at least ten times. The chain carries TRBV27 and TRBJ1-5, with D possibly TRBD1 on 6 matching bases. Germline V gene sequence: CDR1 MNHEY, CDR2 SMNVEV (reference sequence). The CDR3 covers 14 residues. Trimming took off 3 bases at V and 7 bases at J, with 13 bases between the two ends. This chain's CDR3 is CASSFGGSEQPQHF. As DNA, the CDR3 is TGTGCCAGCAGTTTTGGGGGCTCAGAACAGCCCCAGCATTTT.

The CDR3 sequence: CAWSTGQVNEKLFF. The CDR3 DNA reads TGTGCCTGGAGTACAGGCCAGGTTAATGAAAAACTGTTTTTT. The rearrangement links TRBV30 to TRBJ1-4, with D possibly being TRBD1 (5 bases). Between the trimmed V and J ends, which lost 2 bases and 4 bases, there was a span of 11 bases. This CDR3 is 14 amino acids long. Per the germline V gene, CDR1 is GTSNPN and CDR2 is SVGIG (reference sequence).

In its sample, this clonotype was seen a few times. This chain joins TRBV7-2 and TRBJ2-7; 7 nucleotides match TRBD1. J lost 4 bases, V lost 3 bases, and 9 bases had no gene match. Germline V CDR1 and CDR2: SGHTA, FQGNSA. CDR3 length equals 15 residues. The CDR3 region is CASSFRTGTAYEQYF. As DNA, the CDR3 is TGTGCCAGCAGCTTCCGAACCGGGACAGCGTACGAGCAGTACTTC.

This chain joins TRBV6-1 and TRBJ1-5; 9 bases are shared with TRBD1. CDR3 size: 14 residues. Germline V gene sequence: CDR1 MNHNS, CDR2 SASEGT. Trimming cost V 6 bases and J 1 base; bases outside gene matches: 1. The chain's CDR3 is CASRTGGSNQPQHF. The CDR3 DNA reads as TGTGCCAGCAGGACAGGGGGGAGCAATCAGCCCCAGCATTTT.

In this sample, this clonotype turned up many times. The V call is TRBV11-2, the J call TRBJ2-1; the match to TRBD2 covers 10 bases. With 7 bases clipped from V and 4 bases from J, the junction kept 7 bases outside the gene matches. CDR3 size: 15 residues. Germline-derived CDR1 and CDR2 are SGHAT and FQNNGV. The CDR3 region is CASTLTSGNYNEQFF. The CDR3 coding sequence is TGTGCCAGCACCCTTACTAGCGGGAATTACAATGAGCAGTTCTTC.

This clonotype was seen ten or more times. The chain combines TRBV12-3 or TRBV12-4 with TRBJ2-3; TRBD2 agrees at 9 bases. V was clipped by 6 bases and J by 6 bases; unmatched bases: 10. This CDR3 region has 15 residues. The CDR3 here is CASRFSSGKRDTQYF. The CDR3 DNA is TGTGCCAGCAGATTCTCTAGCGGGAAGCGGGATACGCAGTATTTT.

In the case of this clonotype: Without the conserved terminal phenylalanine or tryptophan, this CDR3 likely stems from a read error. The gene calls are TRBV30 and TRBJ2-5; D is uncertain. V shed 3 bases and J shed 0 bases, with 11 bases lying between them. Germline lookup yields CDR1 GTSNPN and CDR2 SVGIG (reference sequence). The CDR3 consists of 14 residues. For the CDR3, the DNA is TGTGCCTGGAGAGAAGGCTCTTACCAAGAGACCCAGTACCTC. Its protein product is CAWREGSYQETQYL.

Only one count was recorded for this clonotype. CDR3 bases: TGTGCCAGTACTCATATGACTAGCGGGAAAGTATCCGAGCAGTACTTC. Its translation: CASTHMTSGKVSEQYF. This chain uses TRBV19 with TRBJ2-7; 11 bases match TRBD2. CDR3 size: 16 residues. Germline V CDR1 and CDR2: LNHDA, SQIVND (reference sequence). With V trimmed by 7 bases and J by 6 bases, 14 bases remained unmatched.

V usage is TRBV7-2 and J usage is TRBJ2-7; D ambiguous. The CDR3 totals 14 residues. Germline V gene data show CDR1 as SGHTA and CDR2 as FQGNSA. V was trimmed by 1 base and J by 1 base, leaving 8 bases between them. CDR3 sequence reads: CASSLVTASYEQYF. The CDR3 DNA sequence: TGTGCCAGCAGCTTAGTCACAGCTTCCTACGAGCAGTACTTC.

For this clonotype: This may stem from a read error, because a much larger clone lies one nucleotide away. The chain carries TRBV6-1 and TRBJ1-1, with D possibly being TRBD1 (6 bases). Germline V gives CDR1 MNHNS, CDR2 SASEGT. This CDR3 has 15 amino acids. CDR3 in DNA: TGTGCCAGCAGTGTCGGGGGCCGAAGGAACACTGGAGCTTTCTTT. Protein: CASSVGGRRNTGAFF.

This clonotype appeared many times. The J gene is TRBJ2-7, the V gene TRBV2; D call uncertain. V lost 3 bases, J lost 6 bases, and 6 bases lay in between. Germline V gives CDR1 SNHLY, CDR2 FYNNEI. CDR3 size: 11 residues. CDR3 in DNA: TGTGCCAGCAGTGACTGGGCCGAGCAGTACTTC. This codes for CASSDWAEQYF.

The chain links TRBV7-2 to TRBJ1-5; TRBD1 is a possible D gene (5 bases). V lost 1 base and J 8 bases, leaving 9 bases between the germline ends. The CDR3 consists of 13 residues. Germline lookup yields CDR1 SGHTA and CDR2 FQGNSA. The CDR3: CASSLGLGEPQHF. The CDR3, as DNA: TGTGCCAGCAGCTTAGGGTTGGGGGAGCCCCAGCATTTT.

This clonotype has ten or more counts. The rearrangement links TRBV28 to TRBJ1-1; D gene uncertain. CDR3 length equals 14 residues. Trimming stripped 4 bases from V and 0 bases from J, with 9 bases between. Germline CDR1 MDHEN, CDR2 SYDVKM. For the CDR3, the DNA is TGTGCCAGCAGTTCCCCCTCCATGAACACTGAAGCTTTCTTT. It translates to CASSSPSMNTEAFF.

The rearrangement joins TRBV6-1 to TRBJ1-1; TRBD1 aligns across 7 bases. With V trimmed by 5 bases and J by 10 bases, 10 bases remained unmatched. The CDR3 covers 13 residues. Germline CDR1 and CDR2: MNHNS and SASEGT. The CDR3 nucleotides are TGTGCCAGCAGTCGCCTCGGACAGGTTGGAGCTTTCTTT. It is translated as CASSRLGQVGAFF.

Regarding this clonotype: One junction end disagrees with the germline gene, perhaps due to a read error. The chain combines TRBV7-9 with TRBJ2-2; 10 positions match TRBD2. Germline values: CDR1 SEHNR, CDR2 FQNEAQ (reference sequence). The CDR3 sequence is 15 residues long. CDR3 in amino acids: CASSTSGINTGELFF. The CDR3 DNA follows: TGCGCCAGCAGCACTAGCGGGATTAACACCGGGGAGCTGTTTTTT.

This chain links TRBV18 with TRBJ2-7, with 8 bases lining up with TRBD2. This CDR3 is 14 amino acids long. Losses at the gene ends were 4 bases for V and 4 bases for J; bases not matched to a gene: 6. CDR1 is KGHSH, CDR2 LQKENI, per germline. CDR3 amino acids: CASSQLGTRYEQYF. CDR3 nucleotides: TGTGCCAGCTCACAACTTGGGACTAGATACGAGCAGTACTTC.

This clonotype was recorded at least ten times. The rearrangement links TRBV20-1 to TRBJ1-1; perhaps TRBD1 as D (6 bases). Germline V gene lookup returns CDR1 DFQATT and CDR2 SNEGSKA (reference sequence). CDR3 length: 14 residues. Deletions cut 2 bases from V and 5 bases from J, with 15 bases between. CDR3 sequence (DNA): TGCAGTGCTAGAACTCGACAGGCTGCTACTGAAGCTTTCTTT. It encodes CSARTRQAATEAFF.

In its sample, this clonotype was seen a few times. The chain employs TRBV20-1 and TRBJ2-1, with D tentatively TRBD1 or TRBD2 (5 bases each). The CDR3 totals 15 residues. Germline assignment: CDR1 DFQATT and CDR2 SNEGSKA (reference sequence). Deletions cut 1 base from V and 4 bases from J, with 14 bases between. CDR3 protein: CSARAEGTIYNEQFF. DNA of the CDR3: TGCAGTGCTAGAGCTGAAGGGACGATTTACAATGAGCAGTTCTTC.